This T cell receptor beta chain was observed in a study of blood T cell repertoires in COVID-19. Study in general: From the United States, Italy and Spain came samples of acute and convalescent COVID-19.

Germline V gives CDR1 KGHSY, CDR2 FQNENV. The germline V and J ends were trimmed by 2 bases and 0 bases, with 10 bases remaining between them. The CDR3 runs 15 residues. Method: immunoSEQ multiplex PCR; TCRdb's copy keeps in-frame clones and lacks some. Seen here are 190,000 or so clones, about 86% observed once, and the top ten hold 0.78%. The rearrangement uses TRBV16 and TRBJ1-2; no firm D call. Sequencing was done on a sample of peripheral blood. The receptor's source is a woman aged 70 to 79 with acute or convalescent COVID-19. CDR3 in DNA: TGTGCCAGCAGCCAAAGGCAGGAGGCTAACTATGGCTACACCTTC. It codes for CASSQRQEANYGYTF.